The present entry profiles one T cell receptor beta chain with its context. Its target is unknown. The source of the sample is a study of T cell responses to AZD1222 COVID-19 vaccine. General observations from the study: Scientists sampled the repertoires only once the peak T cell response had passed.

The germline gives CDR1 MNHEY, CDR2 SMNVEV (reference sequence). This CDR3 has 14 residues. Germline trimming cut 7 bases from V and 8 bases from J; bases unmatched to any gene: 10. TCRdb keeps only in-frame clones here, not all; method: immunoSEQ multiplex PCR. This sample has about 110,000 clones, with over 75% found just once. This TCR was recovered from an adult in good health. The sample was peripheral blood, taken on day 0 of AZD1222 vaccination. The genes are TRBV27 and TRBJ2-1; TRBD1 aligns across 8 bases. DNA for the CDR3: TGTGCCAGCACTACCGGACAGGGTGTCTATGAGCAGTTCTTC. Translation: CASTTGQGVYEQFF.